The 19 T cell receptor beta chains in this list originate from one sample, sequenced in a study of blood T cell repertoires in COVID-19. This table comes from immunoSEQ multiplex PCR, and its TCRdb copy is limited to in-frame clones, with some not included. The sample has around 70,000 clones; roughly 83% are singletons. The specimen sequenced was peripheral blood. The receptors shown here come from a man older than 75 with acute or convalescent COVID-19.

The V and J genes are TRBV7-9 and TRBJ1-2, with D possibly being TRBD1 (6 bases). Germline assignment: CDR1 SEHNR and CDR2 FQNEAQ (reference sequence). The length of the CDR3 is 13 residues. V lost 5 bases and J 8 bases, leaving 15 bases between the germline ends. The CDR3 is CASSTGQIGGYTF. For the CDR3, the DNA is TGTGCCAGCAGCACCGGACAGATCGGCGGCTACACCTTC. The variable domain in full, with the rest retrieved from reference TRBV7-9 and TRBJ1-2, is DTGVSQNPRHKITKRGQNVTFRCDPISEHNRLYWYRQTLGQGPEFLTYFQNEAQLEKSRLLSDRFSAERPKGSFSTLEIQRTEQGDSAMYLCASSTGQIGGYTFGSGTRLTVV.

This clone was counted a few times. The rearrangement uses TRBV18 and TRBJ2-2; no clear D gene. The germline V gene encodes CDR1 KGHSH and CDR2 LQKENI. Trimming left V 5 bases short and J 6 bases short, with 16 bases between. The CDR3 has 15 residues. CDR3 bases: TGTGCCAGCTCAACGACCCAGGTGACGGCCGGGGAGCTGTTTTTT. Encoded protein: CASSTTQVTAGELFF.

The chain employs TRBV6-6 and TRBJ1-6; TRBD1 agrees at 9 bases. Germline-derived CDR1 and CDR2 are MNHNY and SVGAGI (reference sequence). This CDR3 has 15 amino acids. V shed 7 bases and J 7 bases; nucleotides not matched to a gene: 8. The CDR3 nucleotides are TGTGCCAGCATCCTCCGGGACAGGGTCAATTCACCCCTCCACTTT. Translating gives CASILRDRVNSPLHF.

This sequence joins TRBV4-1 and TRBJ2-1; D possibly corresponds to TRBD2 (5 bases). Germline assignment: CDR1 MGHRA and CDR2 YSYEKL. Trimming removed 2 bases at V and 10 bases at J, with 12 bases between. The CDR3 covers 13 residues. The CDR3 sequence is CASSQYLAMEQFF. CDR3 DNA sequence: TGCGCCAGCAGCCAATACCTAGCAATGGAGCAGTTCTTC.

The chain joins TRBV11-3 to TRBJ2-2; 7 positions match TRBD2. Germline CDR1 reads SGHNT; CDR2 reads YENEEA. This CDR3 comprises 15 residues. Trimming took 5 bases from V and 3 from J; bases not matched to a gene: 6. CDR3 residues: CASSLSGADTGELFF. CDR3 nucleotide sequence: TGTGCCAGCAGCCTGAGCGGGGCGGACACCGGGGAGCTGTTTTTT.

V gene TRBV5-1 combines with J gene TRBJ2-3, with 13 positions matching TRBD2. CDR3 length equals 16 residues. CDR1 and CDR2 (germline): SGHRS, YFSETQ. The trim removed 2 bases at V and 3 bases at J, leaving 3 bases unmatched. CDR3 sequence reads: CASSLGLAGETDTQYF. The DNA for the CDR3 is TGCGCCAGCAGCTTAGGACTAGCGGGGGAGACAGATACGCAGTATTTT.

This clone was recorded a few times. The chain links TRBV28 to TRBJ1-1; tentatively, D is TRBD1 (5 bases). Per the germline V gene, CDR1 is MDHEN and CDR2 is SYDVKM. The CDR3 runs 15 residues. Between the trimmed V and J ends, which lost 2 bases and 0 bases, there was a span of 10 bases. CDR3 sequence reads: CASSLGGDLNTEAFF. Here the CDR3 DNA reads TGTGCCAGCAGTTTAGGGGGGGATTTGAACACTGAAGCTTTCTTT.

CDR3 amino acids: CASSLPGTGETQYF. In DNA form, the CDR3 reads TGTGCCAGCAGTTTACCCGGGACAGGGGAGACCCAGTACTTC. The chain employs TRBV28 and TRBJ2-5; 9 bases are shared with TRBD1. With 2 bases clipped from V and 5 bases from J, the junction kept 3 bases outside the gene matches. There are 14 residues in the CDR3. CDR1 is MDHEN, CDR2 SYDVKM, per germline.

The rearrangement joins TRBV7-9 to TRBJ2-7; 9 bases line up with TRBD1. The V gene's germline CDR1 is SEHNR and CDR2 FQNEAQ (reference sequence). This CDR3 is built from 14 residues. J gave up 6 bases and V 0 bases, and 3 bases lay outside the gene matches. CDR3 residues: CASSLATGGIEQYF. The CDR3 region has the DNA TGTGCCAGCAGCTTAGCGACAGGGGGTATCGAGCAGTACTTC.

This chain connects TRBV11-2 to TRBJ2-3, with 10 positions matching TRBD2. V was pared by 4 bases and J by 6 bases, with 10 bases of the junction left unmatched. There are 16 residues in the CDR3. Germline CDR1 and CDR2: SGHAT and FQNNGV. DNA of the CDR3: TGTGCCAGCAGCTCCCAGTCTAGCGGGAGCTTTGATACGCAGTATTTT. It yields the protein CASSSQSSGSFDTQYF.

V is TRBV19 and J is TRBJ1-5; 7 nucleotides match TRBD1. CDR3 length: 15 residues. V lost 5 bases to trimming and J lost 5 bases; unmatched junction nucleotides: 9. Per germline, CDR1 LNHDA and CDR2 SQIVND (reference sequence). The CDR3 loop is CASSSGQSFDQPQHF. CDR3 nucleotide sequence: TGTGCCAGTAGTTCGGGACAGTCCTTCGATCAGCCCCAGCATTTT. The entire variable domain, with the rest obtained from reference TRBV19 and TRBJ1-5, is as follows: DGGITQSPKYLFRKEGQNVTLSCEQNLNHDAMYWYRQDPGQGLRLIYYSQIVNDFQKGDIAEGYSVSREKKESFPLTVTSAQKNPTAFYLCASSSGQSFDQPQHFGDGTRLSIL.

This clone has only a few counts. This CDR3 is CASSQDNTRGANVLTF. Written as DNA, the CDR3 is TGTGCCAGCAGCCAAGATAACACAAGAGGGGCCAACGTCCTGACTTTC. V gene TRBV4-2 combines with J gene TRBJ2-6; D not resolved. This CDR3 comprises 16 residues. Germline V gives CDR1 LGHNA, CDR2 YNFKEQ. V was pared by 0 bases and J by 4 bases, with 10 bases between.

This sequence joins TRBV13 and TRBJ2-7, with a weak D call TRBD1 (6 bases). This CDR3 comprises 13 residues. Trimming cost V 5 bases and J 2 bases, with 10 bases left between them. Germline V gene sequence: CDR1 PRHDT, CDR2 FYEKMQ (reference sequence). The CDR3 spells CASSARGAYEQYF. The CDR3 DNA follows: TGTGCCAGCAGCGCCAGGGGTGCCTACGAGCAGTACTTC.

The chain recombines TRBV18 with TRBJ1-1, with D uncertain. Between the trimmed V and J ends, which lost 5 bases and 3 bases, there was a span of 10 bases. CDR1 is KGHSH and CDR2 is LQKENI in the germline V gene. There are 13 residues in the CDR3. As DNA, the CDR3 is TGTGCCAGCTCATTATCAGAGGACACTGAAGCTTTCTTT. This codes for CASSLSEDTEAFF.

CDR3 sequence (DNA): TGTGCCAGCAGCACCGGACTAGCGGGAGCGGCCTACAATGAGCAGTTCTTC. Translating gives CASSTGLAGAAYNEQFF. The chain joins TRBV5-4 to TRBJ2-1; 13 nucleotides agree with TRBD2. The CDR3 extends over 17 amino acids. Germline loops: CDR1 SGHNT, CDR2 YYREEE (reference sequence). Trimming cost V 4 bases and J 2 bases; bases outside gene matches: 6.

This rearrangement joins TRBV7-3 to TRBJ1-1; D is uncertain. Germline CDR1 and CDR2: SGHTA and FQGTGA. The CDR3 contains 14 residues. Trimming stripped 1 base from V and 1 base from J, with 7 bases between. The CDR3 DNA is TGTGCCAGCAGCTTAAGTCATTCGAACACTGAAGCTTTCTTT. Protein product: CASSLSHSNTEAFF.

In its sample, this clone was seen a few times. The V and J genes are TRBV14 and TRBJ2-2, with 7 bases identical to TRBD2. The V and J ends lost 4 bases and 4 bases, in that order; junction bases with no gene match: 6. CDR3 length: 15 residues. From germline, CDR1 is SGHDN and CDR2 FVKESK. The CDR3 sequence: CASSPQAGPTGELFF. The CDR3 region has the DNA TGTGCCAGCAGCCCCCAAGCGGGACCCACCGGGGAGCTGTTTTTT.

The rearrangement joins TRBV12-3 or TRBV12-4 to TRBJ2-7; D is uncertain. The CDR3 extends over 13 amino acids. V lost 6 bases to trimming and J lost 6 bases, with 15 bases between them. The CDR3 nucleotides are TGTGCCAGCAGGCCCTCAGGTTCCGGCGAGCAGTACTTC. Its protein product is CASRPSGSGEQYF.

The chain is built from TRBV6-6 and TRBJ2-7; TRBD2 is a possible D gene (6 bases). V lost 2 bases, J lost 1 base, and 12 bases lay in between. The V gene's germline CDR1 is MNHNY and CDR2 SVGAGI (reference sequence). There are 15 residues in the CDR3. The CDR3 spells CASSYDPGVSYEQYF. DNA of the CDR3: TGTGCCAGCAGTTACGACCCGGGGGTATCCTACGAGCAGTACTTC.